A single sample is the source of the 4 T cell receptor beta chains below, sequenced in a study of T-cell memory formation after mild COVID-19. From the 5' RACE reads, TCRdb called clonotypes with MiXCR, one entry per CDR3 protein. The profile shows around 130,000 distinct CDR3 sequences, over 15% of them singletons. The sequencing sample was made of PBMCs or a T cell subset sorted from them (not recorded which). All receptors derive from a man aged 18 to 35 who had mild COVID-19 (a few samples of this study predate the infection). Cell type and time point are not known.

In its sample, this clonotype was seen many times. The V call is TRBV4-1, the J call TRBJ1-4; 7 bases agree with TRBD1. This CDR3 contains 15 residues. V lost 0 bases to trimming and J lost 7 bases; unmatched junction nucleotides: 5. Germline V gene data show CDR1 as MGHRA and CDR2 as YSYEKL. CDR3 in amino acids: CASSQENRGFEKLFF. CDR3 DNA: TGCGCCAGCAGCCAAGAAAACAGGGGTTTTGAAAAACTGTTTTTT.

This clonotype was seen a few times. This chain connects TRBV7-9 to TRBJ2-1; D remains unclear. This CDR3 region has 15 residues. Germline CDR1 SEHNR, CDR2 FQNEAQ (reference sequence). Trimming took 6 bases from V and 5 from J, leaving 17 bases between them. The CDR3 loop is CASSFGSPGHNEQFF. The CDR3 coding sequence is TGTGCCAGCAGTTTCGGGTCCCCCGGCCACAATGAGCAGTTCTTC.

This clonotype was counted between two and nine times. V usage is TRBV7-3 and J usage is TRBJ2-2; D is unresolved. This CDR3 region has 13 residues. Per germline, CDR1 SGHTA and CDR2 FQGTGA. Trimming left V 0 bases short and J 6 bases short, with 5 bases between. The CDR3 is CASSLTYAGELFF. In DNA, the CDR3 is TGTGCCAGCAGCTTAACTTACGCCGGGGAGCTGTTTTTT.

This sequence joins TRBV6-2 or TRBV6-3 and TRBJ2-3; D is unclear. The V end was cut by 8 bases, the J end by 8 bases, with 20 bases between. The germline gives CDR1 MNHEY, CDR2 SVGEGT. The CDR3 runs to 14 residues. The CDR3 protein is CASLPAVGFGTQYF. The CDR3 nucleotides are TGTGCCAGCCTCCCGGCTGTGGGATTTGGTACGCAGTATTTT.